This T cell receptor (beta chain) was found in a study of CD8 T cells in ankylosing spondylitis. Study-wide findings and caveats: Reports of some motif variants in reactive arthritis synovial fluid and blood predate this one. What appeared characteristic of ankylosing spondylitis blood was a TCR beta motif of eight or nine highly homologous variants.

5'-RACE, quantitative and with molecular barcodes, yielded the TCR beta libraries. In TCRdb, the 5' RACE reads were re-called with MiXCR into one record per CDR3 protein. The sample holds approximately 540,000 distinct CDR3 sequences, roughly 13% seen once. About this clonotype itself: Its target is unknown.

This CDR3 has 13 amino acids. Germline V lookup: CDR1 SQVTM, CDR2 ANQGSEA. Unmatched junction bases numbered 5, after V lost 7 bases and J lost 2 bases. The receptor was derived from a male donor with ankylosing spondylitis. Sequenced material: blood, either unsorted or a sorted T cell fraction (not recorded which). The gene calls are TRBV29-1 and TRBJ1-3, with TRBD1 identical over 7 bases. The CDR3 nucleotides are TGCAGCGCAGAGACAGGGCCTGGAAACACCATATATTTT. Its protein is CSAETGPGNTIYF.